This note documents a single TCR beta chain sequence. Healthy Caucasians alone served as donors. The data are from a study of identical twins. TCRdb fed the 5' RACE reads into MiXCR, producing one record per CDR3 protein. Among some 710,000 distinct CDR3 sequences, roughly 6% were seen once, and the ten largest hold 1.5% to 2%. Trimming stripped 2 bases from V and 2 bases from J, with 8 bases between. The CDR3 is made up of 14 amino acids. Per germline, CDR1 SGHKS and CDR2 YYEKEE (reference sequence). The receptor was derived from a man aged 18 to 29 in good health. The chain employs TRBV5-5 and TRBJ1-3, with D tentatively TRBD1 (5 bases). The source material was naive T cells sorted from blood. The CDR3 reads CASSLQDPGNTIYF. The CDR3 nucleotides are TGTGCCAGCAGCTTACAGGACCCTGGAAACACCATATATTTT.